A single sample is the source of the 8 T cell receptor beta chains below, sequenced in a study of T-cell reconstitution after alpha-beta-depleted transplantation in children. Construction of the TCRbeta library involved unique molecular identifiers. TCRdb processed the PCR reads anew with MiXCR; each CDR3 protein has one entry. The sample consists of around 400,000 distinct CDR3 sequences, about a tenth of them appearing once. This specimen was PBMCs from the stem cell graft donor, taken from the stem cell graft. These receptors originate from a human donor who donated a stem cell graft to a child with acute myeloid leukemia.

This clonotype was seen ten or more times. This chain uses TRBV7-2 with TRBJ1-5; no reliable D call. CDR1 SGHTA and CDR2 FQGNSA come from the germline V gene. The CDR3 spans 14 residues. The V end lost 1 base, the J end lost 5 bases, and 9 bases lay between the germline ends. CDR3 bases: TGTGCCAGCAGCTTAGGAGGAGGGCATCAGCCCCAGCATTTT. Translating it yields CASSLGGGHQPQHF.

This clonotype has a count of ten or more. This chain links TRBV12-3 or TRBV12-4 with TRBJ1-1; D unresolved. V gave up 3 bases and J gave up 1 base, with 6 bases separating them. The CDR3 totals 13 residues. CDR3 in amino acids: CASSFRPNTEAFF. CDR3 coding DNA: TGTGCCAGCAGTTTTCGCCCGAACACTGAAGCTTTCTTT.

The chain recombines TRBV20-1 with TRBJ2-1, with 11 bases that match TRBD2. Germline V gene lookup returns CDR1 DFQATT and CDR2 SNEGSKA (reference sequence). The CDR3 has 14 residues. The J segment lost 12 bases and the V segment lost 4 bases, leaving 11 bases of the junction unmatched. CDR3 sequence (DNA): TGCAGTGCTACAGGACTAGCGGGTGGACAGGGGCAGTTCTTC. Translation gives CSATGLAGGQGQFF.

The V gene is TRBV6-1, the J gene TRBJ2-3; D perhaps matches TRBD2 (5 bases). The CDR3 covers 13 residues. Germline V gene lookup returns CDR1 MNHNS and CDR2 SASEGT. Trimming stripped 0 bases from V and 14 bases from J, with 15 bases between. DNA of the CDR3: TGTGCCAGCAGTGAAGCGGAGGTGGGTGGCAGGTATTTT. This codes for CASSEAEVGGRYF.

V is TRBV20-1 and J is TRBJ2-2; the D gene is possibly TRBD2 (5 bases). The germline V gene encodes CDR1 DFQATT and CDR2 SNEGSKA (reference sequence). There are 16 residues in the CDR3. Trimming removed 2 bases from V and 4 bases from J, with 17 bases in between. CDR3 sequence (DNA): TGCAGTGCTAGACCCCGGGGAAGGTTTAGCACCGGGGAGCTGTTTTTT. The encoded protein is CSARPRGRFSTGELFF.

V usage is TRBV29-1 and J usage is TRBJ2-3; D possibly corresponds to TRBD2 (5 bases). The CDR3 runs 13 residues. Trimming pared 2 bases from V and 2 bases from J, leaving 8 bases between. CDR1 and CDR2 (germline): SQVTM, ANQGSEA. In DNA, the CDR3 is TGCAGCGTTGAACTAGCCTTCACAGATACGCAGTATTTT. Translating gives CSVELAFTDTQYF.

Notes on this clonotype: Germline and junction disagree at one end, which may indicate a read error. This chain uses TRBV7-2 with TRBJ1-4; D is undetermined. Germline loops: CDR1 SGHTA, CDR2 FQGNSA. CDR3 size: 15 residues. CDR3 amino acids: CASSPPVGHNAKLFF. In DNA, the CDR3 is TGTGCCAGCAGCCCCCCAGTCGGCCATAATGCAAAACTGTTTTTT.

This clonotype was recorded a few times. The chain couples TRBV6-1 to TRBJ2-3, with TRBD1 matching 8 bases. Germline-derived CDR1 and CDR2 are MNHNS and SASEGT. The CDR3 sequence is 14 residues long. The junction had 3 bases not matched to a gene; V was cut back by 3 bases and J by 4 bases. The CDR3 loop reads CASSDGQGSDTQYF. The CDR3 DNA reads TGTGCCAGCAGTGATGGACAGGGTTCAGATACGCAGTATTTT.